These 32 T cell receptor beta chains came from one sample sequenced in a study of breast tumors, draining lymph nodes, adjacent tissues. Using its own MiXCR run on the multiplex PCR reads, TCRdb lists one record per CDR3 protein. The sample holds 47,000 or so distinct CDR3 sequences, 20% to 25% seen once. The sample comprised breast tumor tissue. The source is a female donor with breast cancer. Some clones in this sample may be carry-over from other donors' samples.

V is TRBV5-1 and J is TRBJ1-1; D is ambiguous. With 1 base removed from V and 2 bases from J, the gap between germline ends came to 9 bases. This CDR3 comprises 14 residues. Germline CDR1 SGHRS, CDR2 YFSETQ. The CDR3 loop is CASSLLGPNTEAFF. CDR3 bases: TGCGCCAGCAGCTTGTTAGGGCCAAACACTGAAGCTTTCTTT.

As for this clonotype: This may come from a read error, since a much larger clone is one base off. The rearrangement joins TRBV3-1 to TRBJ2-5; no reliable D call. V shed 0 bases and J shed 7 bases, with 9 bases lying between them. The CDR3 is made up of 13 amino acids. Germline V CDR1 and CDR2: LGHDT, YNNKEL (reference sequence). CDR3 DNA sequence: TGTGCCAGCAGCCAAGATCTCCTGCGGACCCAGTACTTC. Its protein product is CASSQDLLRTQYF.

This clonotype is termed medium-sized (0.01 to 0.1%). V is TRBV14 and J is TRBJ1-6; 8 nucleotides align to TRBD1. V was pared by 3 bases and J by 9 bases, with 7 bases of the junction left unmatched. CDR3 length equals 15 residues. Germline CDR1 reads SGHDN; CDR2 reads FVKESK. This CDR3 is CASSQRRDRSSPLHF. CDR3 DNA: TGTGCCAGCAGCCAGAGACGGGACAGGAGTTCACCCCTCCACTTT.

This clonotype occurred a few times. This chain links TRBV7-6 with TRBJ2-1, with a possible D match to TRBD2 (5 bases). Trimming removed 6 bases at V and 2 bases at J, with 17 bases between. Germline loops: CDR1 SGHVS, CDR2 FNYEAQ. The CDR3 runs 16 residues. The CDR3 here is CASSFITGDTYNEQFF. DNA for the CDR3: TGTGCCAGCAGTTTCATCACCGGGGATACCTACAATGAGCAGTTCTTC.

V gene TRBV4-2 combines with J gene TRBJ2-1; no reliable D call. The CDR3 loop spans 15 amino acids. Germline CDR1 LGHNA, CDR2 YNFKEQ. Trimming pared 0 bases from V and 4 bases from J, leaving 10 bases between. The CDR3 spells CASSQEFAYYNEQFF. In DNA form, the CDR3 reads TGTGCCAGCAGCCAAGAGTTTGCATATTACAATGAGCAGTTCTTC.

This clonotype was counted ten times or more. This rearrangement joins TRBV5-4 to TRBJ1-3; tentative D call: TRBD1 (6 bases). V was pared by 1 base and J by 4 bases, with 6 bases between. The CDR3 runs to 13 residues. CDR1 and CDR2 from the germline V gene are SGHNT and YYREEE (reference sequence). The CDR3 loop is CASSLTGGNTIYF. The CDR3 bases are TGTGCCAGCAGCTTGACAGGGGGAAACACCATATATTTT.

The table lists this clonotype with many counts. The chain employs TRBV20-1 and TRBJ2-7; 14 nucleotides match TRBD2. Germline CDR1 is DFQATT and CDR2 is SNEGSKA (reference sequence). This CDR3 comprises 14 residues. V gave up 6 bases and J gave up 5 bases; unmatched junction bases: 6. CDR3 region: CSAPRGLAGDEQYF. The CDR3 region has the DNA TGCAGTGCGCCCCGGGGACTAGCGGGAGACGAGCAGTACTTC.

This clonotype was detected many times. The chain has TRBV6-5 and TRBJ2-1; the match to TRBD2 covers 8 bases. Trimming at V came to 0 bases and at J to 9 bases, leaving 7 bases not matched to a gene. This CDR3 comprises 15 residues. Per the germline V gene, CDR1 is MNHEY and CDR2 is SVGAGI. The CDR3 reads CASSYSGGGHGEQFF. In DNA form, the CDR3 reads TGTGCCAGCAGTTACTCCGGGGGGGGGCATGGTGAGCAGTTCTTC.

Many counts were recorded for this clonotype. This sequence joins TRBV9 and TRBJ1-6; D is undetermined. CDR1 is SGDLS, CDR2 YYNGEE, per germline. The CDR3 extends over 15 amino acids. The V and J ends lost 1 base and 11 bases respectively, with 16 bases between them. The CDR3 sequence: CASSVSPLGSPPLHF. DNA of the CDR3: TGTGCCAGCAGCGTAAGCCCCCTGGGCAGCCCACCCCTCCACTTT.

Many counts were recorded for this clonotype. This chain joins TRBV5-1 and TRBJ1-2; tentatively, D is TRBD1 (5 bases). V was clipped by 0 bases and J by 6 bases, with 18 bases between them. The CDR3 is made up of 16 amino acids. CDR1 is SGHRS, CDR2 YFSETQ, per germline. CDR3 amino acids: CASSLAVGTGADGYTF. CDR3 in DNA: TGCGCCAGCAGCTTGGCCGTCGGGACTGGGGCGGATGGCTACACCTTC. Full variable domain (rest looked up from reference TRBV5-1 and TRBJ1-2): KAGVTQTPRYLIKTRGQQVTLSCSPISGHRSVSWYQQTPGQGLQFLFEYFSETQRNKGNFPGRFSGRQFSNSRSEMNVSTLELGDSALYLCASSLAVGTGADGYTFGSGTRLTVV.

This clonotype was seen many times. This rearrangement joins TRBV6-1 to TRBJ2-6; D is unclear. The CDR3 totals 13 residues. Deletions cut 0 bases from V and 3 bases from J, with 0 bases between. Germline lookup yields CDR1 MNHNS and CDR2 SASEGT. The CDR3 nucleotides are TGTGCCAGCAGTGAAGCTGGGGCCAACGTCCTGACTTTC. Protein product: CASSEAGANVLTF.

The chain is built from TRBV11-2 and TRBJ2-1; maybe TRBD2 (7 bases). CDR1 is SGHAT and CDR2 is FQNNGV in the germline V gene. Between the trimmed V and J ends, which lost 2 bases and 4 bases, there was a span of 27 bases. The CDR3 has 20 amino acids. CDR3 nucleotide sequence: TGTGCCAGCAGCTTAACGGGGCTGCGGGGGCGGGTCAAACCTTACAATGAGCAGTTCTTC. This codes for CASSLTGLRGRVKPYNEQFF.

The sample holds many counts of this clonotype. For the CDR3, the DNA is TGCGCCAGCAGCTTAGAACTAGCGGGGGGATACGAGCAGTACTTC. Residues: CASSLELAGGYEQYF. This sequence joins TRBV5-1 and TRBJ2-7; 12 nucleotides match TRBD2. Germline-derived CDR1 and CDR2 are SGHRS and YFSETQ. With 2 bases clipped from V and 4 bases from J, the junction kept 4 bases outside the gene matches. The CDR3 runs to 15 residues.

V and J are TRBV20-1 and TRBJ1-1; the match to TRBD1 covers 7 bases. The germline V gene encodes CDR1 DFQATT and CDR2 SNEGSKA (reference sequence). The CDR3 has 13 amino acids. V was pared by 6 bases and J by 8 bases, with 12 bases of the junction left unmatched. CDR3 sequence reads: CSAYDVTGKEAFF. As DNA, the CDR3 is TGCAGTGCCTATGACGTGACAGGGAAGGAAGCTTTCTTT.

This clonotype was picked up many times. The chain recombines TRBV7-3 with TRBJ2-1; D is tentatively TRBD1 or TRBD2 (5 bases each). V lost 2 bases and J lost 8, with 16 bases in between. The CDR3 has 15 residues. The germline gives CDR1 SGHTA, CDR2 FQGTGA. This CDR3 is CASSLGWAGSDEQFF. In DNA, the CDR3 is TGTGCCAGCAGCTTAGGATGGGCAGGGAGCGATGAGCAGTTCTTC.

This clonotype has at least ten counts. This chain connects TRBV30 to TRBJ1-4; D gene uncertain. The germline gives CDR1 GTSNPN, CDR2 SVGIG (reference sequence). The CDR3 is 12 residues long. Trimming stripped 1 base from V and 8 bases from J, with 8 bases between. CDR3 sequence: CAWSETGEKLFF. DNA of the CDR3: TGTGCCTGGAGTGAGACGGGAGAAAAACTGTTTTTT.

This clonotype was observed many times. The chain links TRBV29-1 to TRBJ2-5; 7 positions agree with TRBD1. Germline CDR1 reads SQVTM; CDR2 reads ANQGSEA. Unmatched junction bases numbered 8, after V lost 5 bases and J lost 2 bases. The CDR3 length is 14 residues. The CDR3 loop reads CSVRTGPNQETQYF. CDR3 DNA sequence: TGCAGCGTTAGGACAGGACCTAATCAAGAGACCCAGTACTTC.

This clonotype was counted at least ten times. The chain links TRBV10-3 to TRBJ1-2; 9 bases fit TRBD1. Germline V gene lookup returns CDR1 ENHRY and CDR2 SYGVKD. There are 13 residues in the CDR3. V shed 8 bases, J shed 7 bases, and the junction held 8 bases outside the gene matches. CDR3 DNA sequence: TGTGCCATCGCGGGACAGGGTCTCTCTGGCTACACCTTC. This gives the protein CAIAGQGLSGYTF.

This clonotype was counted ten times or more. The chain uses TRBV7-2 and TRBJ2-5; D is possibly TRBD2 (5 bases). The CDR3 spans 14 residues. Looked up from germline, CDR1 is SGHTA and CDR2 is FQGNSA. V gave up 3 bases and J gave up 1 base, with 9 bases separating them. CDR3 amino acids: CASSLLALQETQYF. The DNA of the CDR3 is TGTGCCAGCAGCTTGTTAGCGCTCCAAGAGACCCAGTACTTC.

Many counts were recorded for this clonotype. The chain couples TRBV2 to TRBJ1-2; 7 nucleotides match TRBD1. The trim removed 5 bases at V and 4 bases at J, leaving 4 bases unmatched. The germline gives CDR1 SNHLY, CDR2 FYNNEI. The CDR3 contains 13 residues. In nucleotides, the CDR3 is TGTGCCAGCAGTCAGGGGGAAGGCTATGGCTACACCTTC. This codes for CASSQGEGYGYTF.

This clonotype was detected a few times. The chain carries TRBV9 and TRBJ2-4, with 12 bases that match TRBD1. CDR3 size: 16 residues. J lost 9 bases, V lost 2 bases, and 9 bases had no gene match. Germline CDR1 SGDLS, CDR2 YYNGEE. CDR3 sequence reads: CASSVNPGQGATIQYF. The CDR3 coding sequence is TGTGCCAGCAGCGTGAACCCGGGACAGGGGGCGACCATTCAGTACTTC.

This clonotype was counted between two and nine times. CDR3 bases: TGTGCCAGCAGTTTATTGGGACTAGCGGGCGGAGGCACAGATACGCAGTATTTT. Encoded protein: CASSLLGLAGGGTDTQYF. The chain links TRBV27 to TRBJ2-3; 12 bases line up with TRBD2. With V trimmed by 1 base and J by 1 base, 6 bases remained unmatched. CDR1 and CDR2 from the germline V gene are MNHEY and SMNVEV (reference sequence). The CDR3 extends over 18 amino acids.

About this clonotype: One end of the junction does not line up with germline, which may come from a read error. This rearrangement joins TRBV24-1 to TRBJ1-2; TRBD1 matches at 11 bases. Germline V gene data show CDR1 as KGHDR and CDR2 as SFDVKD. CDR3 size: 15 residues. Written as DNA, the CDR3 is TGTGCCACCAATGATTCGGGGACAGGGGGAAAGAGCTACACCTTC. It yields the protein CATNDSGTGGKSYTF.

In this sample, this clonotype turned up many times. The genes are TRBV28 and TRBJ1-5; a possible D gene is TRBD1 (5 bases). Germline V lookup: CDR1 MDHEN, CDR2 SYDVKM. V lost 2 bases, J lost 4 bases, and 9 bases lay in between. The CDR3 sequence is 14 residues long. CDR3 protein: CASSLGTGNQPQHF. DNA of the CDR3: TGTGCCAGCAGTTTAGGGACGGGTAATCAGCCCCAGCATTTT.

Many counts were recorded for this clonotype. This chain connects TRBV6-6 to TRBJ2-7; D is possibly TRBD2 (6 bases). Germline CDR1 reads MNHNY; CDR2 reads SVGAGI (reference sequence). This CDR3 comprises 14 residues. V gave up 6 bases and J gave up 0 bases, with 12 bases separating them. CDR3 in amino acids: CASSTRLGSYEQYF. CDR3 nucleotide sequence: TGTGCCAGCAGCACCCGACTAGGCTCCTACGAGCAGTACTTC.

This clonotype was seen at least ten times. The genes are TRBV24-1 and TRBJ2-2; D is unresolved. V lost 10 bases and J 9 bases, leaving 17 bases between the germline ends. Germline lookup yields CDR1 KGHDR and CDR2 SFDVKD. This CDR3 comprises 13 residues. CDR3 loop: CATSTPLSWELFF. In nucleotides, the CDR3 is TGTGCCACATCGACACCCTTATCCTGGGAGCTGTTTTTT.

The rearrangement joins TRBV27 to TRBJ2-1; the D gene is possibly TRBD2 (6 bases). Trimming removed 6 bases from V and 0 bases from J, with 18 bases in between. The CDR3 has 17 residues. CDR1 is MNHEY, CDR2 SMNVEV, per germline (reference sequence). CDR3 bases: TGTGCCAGCAGCCCCATTATTAGCGGAAGCTCCTACAATGAGCAGTTCTTC. This codes for CASSPIISGSSYNEQFF.

As concerns this clonotype: Since no conserved phenylalanine or tryptophan closes the CDR3, a read error is the likely cause. The chain carries TRBV18 and TRBJ1-2; D remains ambiguous. Germline V gives CDR1 KGHSH, CDR2 LQKENI. The germline V and J ends were trimmed by 2 bases and 8 bases, with 9 bases remaining between them. The CDR3 contains 12 residues. Here the CDR3 reads CASSPRVGGYTS. As DNA, the CDR3 is TGTGCCAGCTCACCAAGGGTAGGGGGCTACACCTCC.

This clonotype has at least ten counts. The chain employs TRBV12-3 or TRBV12-4 and TRBJ1-3; D unclear. The CDR3 has 15 amino acids. V lost 5 bases, J lost 9 bases, and 20 bases lay in between. The CDR3 DNA follows: TGTGCCAGCAGTCCCACTGCGCGGGCCTTTGGCACCATATATTTT. It yields the protein CASSPTARAFGTIYF.

This clonotype was picked up many times. The chain carries TRBV12-3 or TRBV12-4 and TRBJ2-7; D call uncertain. V lost 5 bases and J 0 bases, leaving 11 bases between the germline ends. The CDR3 runs to 14 residues. This CDR3 reads CASSPRLNSYEQYF. CDR3 DNA sequence: TGTGCCAGCAGTCCCCGGCTGAACTCCTACGAGCAGTACTTC.

This clonotype was observed a handful of times. The chain joins TRBV27 to TRBJ2-5, with 14 bases that match TRBD2. This CDR3 region has 15 residues. J lost 5 bases, V lost 6 bases, and 5 bases had no gene match. Germline V gives CDR1 MNHEY, CDR2 SMNVEV (reference sequence). The CDR3 is CASSKGLAGVETQYF. For the CDR3, the DNA is TGTGCCAGCAGCAAGGGACTAGCGGGAGTTGAGACCCAGTACTTC.

The DNA for the CDR3 is TGCAGTGCTAGAGTGATAACGGGGGGGGGGGAAAAACTGTTTTTT. This translates into CSARVITGGGEKLFF. The V and J genes are TRBV20-1 and TRBJ1-4; D perhaps matches TRBD1 (5 bases). Per germline, CDR1 DFQATT and CDR2 SNEGSKA (reference sequence). This CDR3 is 15 amino acids long. With 1 base removed from V and 8 bases from J, the gap between germline ends came to 17 bases.